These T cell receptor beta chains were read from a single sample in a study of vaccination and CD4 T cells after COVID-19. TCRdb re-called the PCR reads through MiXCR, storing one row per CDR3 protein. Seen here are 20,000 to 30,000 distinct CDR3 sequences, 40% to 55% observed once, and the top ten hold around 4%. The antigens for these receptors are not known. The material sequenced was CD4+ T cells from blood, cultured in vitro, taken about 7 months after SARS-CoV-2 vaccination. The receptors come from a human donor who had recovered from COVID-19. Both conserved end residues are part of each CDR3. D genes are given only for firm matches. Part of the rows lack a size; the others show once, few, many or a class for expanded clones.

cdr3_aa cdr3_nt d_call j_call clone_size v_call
CASSSLGYNEQFF TGTGCCAGCAGCTCCCTCGGTTACAATGAGCAGTTCTTC . TRBJ2-1 . TRBV6-9
CASSLGTGLGANVLTF TGTGCCAGCAGTTTAGGGACAGGGTTGGGGGCCAACGTCCTGACTTTC TRBD1 TRBJ2-6 . TRBV28
CASSLQGATDYTF TGTGCCAGCAGCTTACAGGGGGCAACAGACTACACCTTC TRBD1 TRBJ1-2 few TRBV7-3
CASSYSNVGEAFF TGTGCCAGCAGTTACTCGAATGTGGGAGAAGCTTTCTTT . TRBJ1-1 . TRBV6-5
CASSAEGLNTEAFF TGTGCCAGCAGTGCGGAGGGTCTGAACACTGAAGCTTTCTTT . TRBJ1-1 . TRBV2
CASSLVLAADTQYF TGTGCCAGCAGCTTAGTACTAGCCGCAGATACGCAGTATTTT . TRBJ2-3 . TRBV7-3
CASSLDGGRATDEQFF TGTGCCAGCAGCTTAGATGGCGGGAGGGCCACGGATGAGCAGTTCTTC TRBD2 TRBJ2-1 . TRBV11-3
CAGRNRGDPDTQYF TGTGCCGGAAGGAACCGAGGGGACCCAGATACGCAGTATTTT . TRBJ2-3 . TRBV10-3
CASRETPGSPLHF TGTGCCAGCAGAGAGACCCCTGGTTCACCCCTCCACTTT . TRBJ1-6 . TRBV2
CASSLTSGVRYEQFF TGTGCCAGCAGCTTGACTAGCGGGGTTCGTTATGAGCAGTTCTTC TRBD2 TRBJ2-1 . TRBV5-4
CSVPLSGNTDTQYF TGCAGCGTTCCTCTGAGCGGGAACACAGATACGCAGTATTTT TRBD2 TRBJ2-3 . TRBV29-1
CASSKGLAGEPHEQYF TGTGCCAGCAGCAAGGGACTAGCGGGAGAACCCCACGAGCAGTACTTC TRBD2 TRBJ2-7 . TRBV5-4
CASSHGGSNQPQHF TGTGCCAGCAGTCACGGCGGTAGCAATCAGCCCCAGCATTTT . TRBJ1-5 few TRBV28
CASSSGQANSPLHF TGTGCCAGCAGCTCGGGACAGGCGAATTCACCCCTCCACTTT TRBD1 TRBJ1-6 few TRBV7-3
CSARDNRGETQYF TGCAGTGCTAGAGACAACAGGGGAGAGACCCAGTACTTC TRBD1 TRBJ2-5 once TRBV20-1
CASSRTSGIRYNEQFF TGTGCCAGCAGTCGGACTAGCGGGATCCGCTACAATGAGCAGTTCTTC TRBD2 TRBJ2-1 . TRBV6-1
CSASRGTYEQYF TGCAGTGCGAGCAGGGGAACCTACGAGCAGTACTTC . TRBJ2-7 few TRBV20-1
CSASLLGQGRAPLHF TGCAGTGCTAGCCTTCTAGGACAGGGACGAGCACCCCTCCACTTT TRBD1 TRBJ1-6 . TRBV20-1
CASTRRGPRSYEQYF TGTGCCAGCACCAGGCGTGGGCCAAGGAGCTACGAGCAGTACTTC . TRBJ2-7 . TRBV6-1
CASSSRDRGQRAYEQYF TGTGCCAGTAGTTCCCGGGACAGGGGGCAAAGGGCCTACGAGCAGTACTTC TRBD1 TRBJ2-7 . TRBV19
CASSFGGRTNYGYTF TGTGCCAGCAGTTTCGGAGGCAGGACTAACTATGGCTACACCTTC . TRBJ1-2 . TRBV28
CASSYSPRTAHQHF TGTGCCAGCAGTTACTCACCGAGGACTGCTCACCAGCATTTT . TRBJ1-5 few TRBV6-5
CASSLRSYYEQYF TGTGCCAGTAGTCTACGGAGCTACTACGAGCAGTACTTC . TRBJ2-7 . TRBV19
CASSIIRGRGTEAFF TGTGCCAGTAGTATAATCAGGGGGCGCGGCACTGAAGCTTTCTTT TRBD1 TRBJ1-1 . TRBV19
CSVEGSYGYTF TGCAGCGTTGAAGGTAGTTATGGCTACACCTTC . TRBJ1-2 few TRBV29-1
CASSPVKGEQYF TGTGCCAGCTCACCGGTGAAGGGGGAGCAGTACTTC . TRBJ2-7 . TRBV18
CASSRGAGGWNEQFF TGTGCCAGTAGTAGAGGAGCGGGAGGGTGGAATGAGCAGTTCTTC TRBD2 TRBJ2-1 . TRBV19
CASSKLAGLFEQYF TGCGCCAGCAGCAAACTAGCGGGATTATTCGAGCAGTACTTC TRBD2 TRBJ2-7 . TRBV4-1
CSARDPVGNQPQHF TGCAGTGCTAGAGATCCCGTAGGGAATCAGCCCCAGCATTTT . TRBJ1-5 few TRBV20-1
CASSFGDTTKLIYGYTF TGTGCCAGCAGTTTTGGGGACACCACCAAATTAATCTATGGCTACACCTTC . TRBJ1-2 few TRBV28
CASSSGRHTDTQYF TGTGCCAGCAGTAGCGGGAGGCACACAGATACGCAGTATTTT TRBD2 TRBJ2-3 . TRBV6-2/TRBV6-3
CSAGKYSYEQYF TGCAGTGCAGGGAAGTACTCCTACGAGCAGTACTTC . TRBJ2-7 . TRBV20-1
CASSDRGTTDTQYF TGTGCCAGCAGTGACAGGGGAACCACAGATACGCAGTATTTT . TRBJ2-3 medium-sized TRBV6-4
CASSFQIGRNKETQYF TGTGCCAGCAGCTTTCAGATCGGGAGGAATAAAGAGACCCAGTACTTC TRBD2 TRBJ2-5 few TRBV7-8
CASSPGQGKGYTF TGTGCCAGCAGCCCGGGACAGGGTAAGGGCTACACCTTC TRBD1 TRBJ1-2 few TRBV6-1
CASSSPWGSTDTQYF TGTGCCAGCAGTTCGCCGTGGGGTAGCACAGATACGCAGTATTTT . TRBJ2-3 . TRBV28
CASMRDSYYEQYF TGTGCCAGCATGAGGGACAGTTACTACGAGCAGTACTTC TRBD1 TRBJ2-7 once TRBV6-2/TRBV6-3
CSARATGSANTGELFF TGCAGTGCTAGAGCGACAGGGTCCGCGAACACCGGGGAGCTGTTTTTT TRBD1 TRBJ2-2 . TRBV20-1
CASSSQGRQYEQYF TGTGCCAGCAGCTCACAGGGGAGGCAGTACGAGCAGTACTTC . TRBJ2-7 . TRBV7-9
CASSDRPNTEAFF TGCGCCAGCAGTGACCGACCGAACACTGAAGCTTTCTTT . TRBJ1-1 . TRBV10-2
CASSSGGTDFANYGYTF TGTGCCAGCAGTTCGGGCGGGACAGACTTTGCTAACTATGGCTACACCTTC TRBD1 TRBJ1-2 once TRBV28
CSARSPPGLGKYNEQFF TGCAGTGCTAGATCCCCGCCGGGACTAGGAAAATACAATGAGCAGTTCTTC TRBD2 TRBJ2-1 . TRBV20-1
CASSLLQGDDQPQHF TGTGCCAGCAGTTTATTACAGGGAGATGATCAGCCCCAGCATTTT . TRBJ1-5 . TRBV28
CSAISLYEQYF TGCAGTGCCATATCGCTCTACGAGCAGTACTTC . TRBJ2-7 few TRBV20-1
CASSPTGGLNTGELFF TGTGCCAGCAGTCCGACAGGGGGCCTCAACACCGGGGAGCTGTTTTTT TRBD1 TRBJ2-2 . TRBV6-1
CAVAGGPTYEQYF TGTGCCGTAGCCGGGGGGCCTACCTACGAGCAGTACTTC . TRBJ2-7 . TRBV14
CASSSTDTQYF TGTGCCAGCAGTTCCACAGATACGCAGTATTTT . TRBJ2-3 few TRBV6-5
CASSGGGGGLNTEAFF TGCGCCAGCTCCGGGGGAGGGGGTGGACTGAACACTGAAGCTTTCTTT . TRBJ1-1 . TRBV5-1
CASSLWDSPHIQYF TGTGCCAGCAGTTTATGGGACTCGCCCCACATTCAGTACTTC . TRBJ2-4 once TRBV28
CAIRRDRTDTQYF TGTGCCATCAGGAGAGACCGCACAGATACGCAGTATTTT . TRBJ2-3 . TRBV10-3
CASRGRVTEQYF TGTGCCAGCAGGGGAAGGGTTACCGAGCAGTACTTC . TRBJ2-7 . TRBV6-1
CSARGASSTDTQYF TGCAGTGCTAGGGGGGCTAGCAGCACAGATACGCAGTATTTT . TRBJ2-3 . TRBV20-1
CSADGQIYGYTF TGCAGTGCAGATGGACAGATCTATGGCTACACCTTC . TRBJ1-2 few TRBV20-1
CASSEHWGSNQPQHF TGTGCCAGCAGTGAACACTGGGGTAGCAATCAGCCCCAGCATTTT . TRBJ1-5 few TRBV6-1
CASSELPTGIVNSPLHF TGTGCCAGCAGTGAATTACCGACAGGGATTGTTAATTCACCCCTCCACTTT TRBD1 TRBJ1-6 . TRBV6-1
CASESRDQETQYF TGTGCCAGCGAGAGCAGGGACCAAGAGACCCAGTACTTC . TRBJ2-5 few TRBV6-1
CASGLAGSQETQYF TGTGCCAGTGGACTAGCGGGTTCCCAAGAGACCCAGTACTTC TRBD2 TRBJ2-5 few TRBV6-1
CSAKRTEAFF TGCAGTGCTAAGCGGACTGAAGCTTTCTTT . TRBJ1-1 . TRBV20-1